This is a list of T cell receptor beta chains from one sample in a study of T-cell reconstitution after alpha-beta-depleted transplantation in children. TCRdb fed the PCR reads into MiXCR, producing one record per CDR3 protein. The profile covers around 480,000 distinct CDR3 sequences, with about 30% appearing a single time and roughly 2.5% taken by the ten largest. The source material was PBMCs from the stem cell graft donor, sampled from the stem cell graft. The receptors were sampled from a human donor who donated a stem cell graft to a child with aplastic anemia. CDR3s include the opening cysteine and the closing phenylalanine or tryptophan. The D gene is left open where the match is weak. Some rows mark clone size as missing; the rest say once, few, many or name a class of expanded clone.

TRBV30	TRBJ2-7	-	-	CAWSPTYGAGQYF	TGTGCCTGGTCGCCTACATATGGGGCTGGGCAGTACTTC
TRBV11-3	TRBJ2-2	-	TRBD1	CASNPGTGNTGELFF	TGTGCCAGCAATCCCGGGACAGGGAATACCGGGGAGCTGTTTTTT
TRBV9	TRBJ1-6	-	-	CASSSGGPGPLHF	TGTGCCAGCAGCTCCGGGGGACCGGGGCCCCTCCACTTT
TRBV7-9	TRBJ1-2	-	-	CASIRNQGSYGYTF	TGTGCCAGCATCAGAAACCAGGGGTCCTATGGCTACACCTTC
TRBV30	TRBJ2-1	-	-	CAWSFSSAAYNEQFF	TGTGCCTGGAGTTTCTCTAGCGCCGCCTACAATGAGCAGTTCTTC
TRBV12-3/TRBV12-4	TRBJ1-2	-	TRBD1	CASSSTGTGGRYTF	TGTGCCAGCAGTTCCACCGGGACAGGGGGACGCTACACCTTC
TRBV3-1	TRBJ2-2	-	-	CASSQVLGGKDTGELFF	TGTGCCAGCAGCCAAGTCCTGGGGGGAAAGGACACCGGGGAGCTGTTTTTT
TRBV12-3/TRBV12-4	TRBJ2-3	-	-	CASSWGGRPDTQYF	TGTGCCAGCAGTTGGGGAGGAAGGCCAGATACGCAGTATTTT
TRBV18	TRBJ2-3	-	TRBD2	CASSLAGTSTDTQYF	TGTGCCAGCTCGCTAGCGGGAACTAGCACAGATACGCAGTATTTT
TRBV7-2	TRBJ2-5	-	-	CASSLARRSQETQYF	TGTGCCAGCAGCTTAGCGCGACGGTCTCAAGAGACCCAGTACTTC
TRBV5-1	TRBJ2-1	-	-	CASSLVRSSYNEQFF	TGCGCCAGCAGCTTGGTGAGGAGCTCCTACAATGAGCAGTTCTTC
TRBV20-1	TRBJ2-1	few	TRBD2	CSASGTTNEQFF	TGCAGTGCTAGTGGGACTACCAATGAGCAGTTCTTC
TRBV7-9	TRBJ2-5	few	-	CASSQQGTQETQYF	TGTGCCAGCAGCCAGCAGGGCACCCAAGAGACCCAGTACTTC
TRBV27	TRBJ2-3	-	-	CANIVYQGVDTQYF	TGTGCCAACATAGTCTACCAAGGGGTGGATACGCAGTATTTT
TRBV11-2	TRBJ2-3	-	-	CASSFTGTGGFRGTDTQYF	TGTGCCAGCAGCTTTACCGGGACTGGGGGATTTCGGGGCACAGATACGCAGTATTTT
TRBV25-1	TRBJ2-3	few	-	CASSEWGSGNTDTQYF	TGTGCCAGCAGTGAATGGGGGTCAGGAAACACAGATACGCAGTATTTT
TRBV6-5	TRBJ2-3	few	-	CASSYGGASTDTQYF	TGTGCCAGCAGTTACGGGGGGGCAAGCACAGATACGCAGTATTTT
TRBV20-1	TRBJ2-5	-	-	CSASTFQETQYF	TGCAGTGCCTCGACCTTCCAAGAGACCCAGTACTTC
TRBV30	TRBJ2-1	-	TRBD1	CAWSVPATGVNEQFF	TGTGCCTGGAGTGTCCCCGCGACAGGGGTCAATGAGCAGTTCTTC
TRBV29-1	TRBJ1-1	-	TRBD1	CSADRGYTEAFF	TGCAGCGCTGACAGGGGGTACACTGAAGCTTTCTTT